This entry features one T cell receptor beta chain sequence. The sample is drawn from a study of T cell changes during pregnancy in multiple sclerosis. Germline CDR1 and CDR2: GTSNPN and SVGIG (reference sequence). This CDR3 spans 14 amino acids. V lost 3 bases and J lost 5; bases outside the gene matches: 4. Only in-frame clones appear in the TCRdb table, and some are missing; sequencing was by immunoSEQ multiplex PCR. Of roughly 25,000 clones listed, about 88% are singletons. This chain links TRBV30 with TRBJ2-2, with 9 nucleotides matching TRBD1. The receptor comes from a female donor in good health, enrolled as a control in a pregnancy study. The input for sequencing was CD4+ T cells from peripheral blood mononuclear cells, taken in the first trimester of pregnancy. The CDR3 is CAWRGQGWTGELFF. CDR3 in DNA: TGTGCCTGGAGAGGACAGGGGTGGACCGGGGAGCTGTTTTTT.